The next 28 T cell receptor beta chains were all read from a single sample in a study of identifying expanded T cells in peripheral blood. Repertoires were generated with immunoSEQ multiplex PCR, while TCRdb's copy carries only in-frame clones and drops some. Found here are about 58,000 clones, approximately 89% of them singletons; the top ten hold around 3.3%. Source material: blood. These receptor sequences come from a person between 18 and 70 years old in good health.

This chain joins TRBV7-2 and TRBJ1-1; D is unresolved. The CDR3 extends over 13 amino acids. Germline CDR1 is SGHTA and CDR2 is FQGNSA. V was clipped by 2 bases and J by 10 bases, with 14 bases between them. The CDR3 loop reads CASSLLGGALAFF. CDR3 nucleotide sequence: TGTGCCAGCAGCTTACTGGGTGGAGCTTTAGCTTTCTTT.

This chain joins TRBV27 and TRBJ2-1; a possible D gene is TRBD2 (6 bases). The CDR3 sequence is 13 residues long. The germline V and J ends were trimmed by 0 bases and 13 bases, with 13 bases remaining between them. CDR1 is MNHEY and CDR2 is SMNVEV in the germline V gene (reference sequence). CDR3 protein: CASSLSETRLQFF. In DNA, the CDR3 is TGTGCCAGCAGTTTATCGGAGACTAGGTTACAGTTCTTC.

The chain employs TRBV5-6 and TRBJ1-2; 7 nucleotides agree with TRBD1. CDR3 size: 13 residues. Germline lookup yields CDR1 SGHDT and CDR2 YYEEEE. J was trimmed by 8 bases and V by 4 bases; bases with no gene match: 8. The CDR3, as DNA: TGTGCCAGCAGCGAGACAGGGTTCGGAGGCTACACCTTC. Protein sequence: CASSETGFGGYTF. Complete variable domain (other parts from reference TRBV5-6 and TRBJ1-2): DAGVTQSPTHLIKTRGQQVTLRCSPKSGHDTVSWYQQALGQGPQFIFQYYEEEERQRGNFPDRFSGHQFPNYSSELNVNALLLGDSALYLCASSETGFGGYTFGSGTRLTVV.

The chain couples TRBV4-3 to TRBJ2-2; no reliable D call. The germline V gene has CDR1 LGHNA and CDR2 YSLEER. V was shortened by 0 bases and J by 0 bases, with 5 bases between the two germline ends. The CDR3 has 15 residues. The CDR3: CASSQDRTNTGELFF. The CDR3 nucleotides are TGCGCCAGCAGCCAAGACAGGACGAACACCGGGGAGCTGTTTTTT.

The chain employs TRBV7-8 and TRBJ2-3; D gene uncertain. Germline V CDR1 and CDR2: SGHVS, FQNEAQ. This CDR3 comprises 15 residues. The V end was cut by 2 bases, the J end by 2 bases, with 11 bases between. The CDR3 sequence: CASSLNRQDTDTQYF. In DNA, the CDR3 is TGTGCCAGCAGCTTAAATCGTCAGGACACAGATACGCAGTATTTT.

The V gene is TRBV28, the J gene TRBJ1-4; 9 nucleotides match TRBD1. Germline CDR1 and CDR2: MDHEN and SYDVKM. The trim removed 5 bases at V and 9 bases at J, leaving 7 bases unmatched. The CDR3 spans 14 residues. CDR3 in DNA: TGTGCCAGCAGTCCAGGACAGGGGACGCAAAAACTGTTTTTT. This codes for CASSPGQGTQKLFF.

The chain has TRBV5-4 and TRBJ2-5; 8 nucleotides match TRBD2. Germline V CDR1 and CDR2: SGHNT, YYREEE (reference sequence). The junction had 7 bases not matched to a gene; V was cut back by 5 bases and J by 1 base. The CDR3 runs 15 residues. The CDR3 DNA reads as TGTGCCAGCAGTTCCGCGAGCGGGGGCCAAGAGACCCAGTACTTC. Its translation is CASSSASGGQETQYF.

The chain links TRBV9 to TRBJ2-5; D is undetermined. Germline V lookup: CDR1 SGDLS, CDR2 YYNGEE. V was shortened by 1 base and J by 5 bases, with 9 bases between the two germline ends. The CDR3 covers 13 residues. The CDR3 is CASSVLGMETQYF. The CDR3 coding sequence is TGTGCCAGCAGCGTACTGGGGATGGAGACCCAGTACTTC.

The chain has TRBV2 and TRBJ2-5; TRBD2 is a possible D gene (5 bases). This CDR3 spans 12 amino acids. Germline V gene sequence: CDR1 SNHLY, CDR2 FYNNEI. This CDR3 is CAGRGPAETQYF. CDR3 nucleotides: TGTGCGGGGAGAGGACCAGCGGAGACCCAGTACTTC. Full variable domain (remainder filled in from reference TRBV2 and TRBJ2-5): EPEVTQTPSHQVTQMGQEVILRCVPISNHLYFYWYRQILGQKVEFLVSFYNNEISEKSEIFDDQFSVERPDGSNFTLKIRSTKLEDSAMYFCAGRGPAETQYFGPGTRLLVL.

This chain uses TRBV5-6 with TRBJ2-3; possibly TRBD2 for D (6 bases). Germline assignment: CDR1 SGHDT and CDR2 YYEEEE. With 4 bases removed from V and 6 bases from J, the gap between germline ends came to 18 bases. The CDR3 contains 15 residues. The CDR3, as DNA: TGTGCCAGCAGCGTCCCTAGCGAAGGTATGGATACGCAGTATTTT. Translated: CASSVPSEGMDTQYF.

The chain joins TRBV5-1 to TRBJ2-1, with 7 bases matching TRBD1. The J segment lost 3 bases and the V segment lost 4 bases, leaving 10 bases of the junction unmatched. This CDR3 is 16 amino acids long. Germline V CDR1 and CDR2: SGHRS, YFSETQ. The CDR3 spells CASSGRTGVFYNEQFF. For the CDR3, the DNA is TGCGCCAGCAGCGGTAGGACAGGAGTGTTCTACAATGAGCAGTTCTTC. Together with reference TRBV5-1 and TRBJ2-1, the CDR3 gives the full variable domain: KAGVTQTPRYLIKTRGQQVTLSCSPISGHRSVSWYQQTPGQGLQFLFEYFSETQRNKGNFPGRFSGRQFSNSRSEMNVSTLELGDSALYLCASSGRTGVFYNEQFFGPGTRLTVL.

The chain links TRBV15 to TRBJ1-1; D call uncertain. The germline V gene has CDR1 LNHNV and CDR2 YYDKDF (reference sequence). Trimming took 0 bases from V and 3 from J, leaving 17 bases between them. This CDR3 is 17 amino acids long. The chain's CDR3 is CATSRDRARGVDTEAFF. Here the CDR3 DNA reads TGTGCCACCAGCAGAGACCGGGCCAGAGGAGTGGACACTGAAGCTTTCTTT.

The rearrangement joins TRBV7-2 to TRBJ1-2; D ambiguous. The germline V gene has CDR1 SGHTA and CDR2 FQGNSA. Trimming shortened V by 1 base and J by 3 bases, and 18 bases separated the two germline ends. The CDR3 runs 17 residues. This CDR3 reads CASSLGWRDPRDYGYTF. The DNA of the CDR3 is TGTGCCAGCAGCTTAGGGTGGCGGGATCCTCGGGACTATGGCTACACCTTC.

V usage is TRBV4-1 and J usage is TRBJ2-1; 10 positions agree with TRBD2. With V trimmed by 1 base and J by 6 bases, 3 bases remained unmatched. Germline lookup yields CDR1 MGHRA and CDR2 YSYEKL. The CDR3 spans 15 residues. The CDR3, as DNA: TGCGCCAGCAGCCAAGTAAGCGGGAGGGCCAATGAGCAGTTCTTC. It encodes CASSQVSGRANEQFF.

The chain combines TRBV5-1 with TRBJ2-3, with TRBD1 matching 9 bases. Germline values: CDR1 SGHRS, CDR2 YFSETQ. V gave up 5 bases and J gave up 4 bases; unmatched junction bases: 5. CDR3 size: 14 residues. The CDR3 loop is CASSGQGISDTQYF. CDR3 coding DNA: TGCGCCAGCAGTGGACAGGGGATCTCAGATACGCAGTATTTT.

The CDR3 here is CASSLAQAYEQYF. CDR3 DNA: TGCGCCAGCAGCTTGGCACAGGCCTACGAGCAGTACTTC. The chain couples TRBV5-1 to TRBJ2-7; D is possibly TRBD1 (5 bases). The germline V gene has CDR1 SGHRS and CDR2 YFSETQ. Deletions cut 0 bases from V and 2 bases from J, with 6 bases between. This CDR3 contains 13 residues.

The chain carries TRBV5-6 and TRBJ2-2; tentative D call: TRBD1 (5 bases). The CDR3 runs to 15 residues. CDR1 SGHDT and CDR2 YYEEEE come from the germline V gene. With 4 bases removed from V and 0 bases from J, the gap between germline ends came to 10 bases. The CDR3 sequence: CASSVRQTNTGELFF. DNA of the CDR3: TGTGCCAGCAGCGTGCGACAGACGAACACCGGGGAGCTGTTTTTT.

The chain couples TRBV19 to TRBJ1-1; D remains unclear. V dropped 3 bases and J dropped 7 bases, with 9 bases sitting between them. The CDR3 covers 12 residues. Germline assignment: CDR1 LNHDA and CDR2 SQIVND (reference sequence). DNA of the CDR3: TGTGCCAGTAGTATGGCGGCCAGTGAAGCTTTCTTT. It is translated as CASSMAASEAFF.

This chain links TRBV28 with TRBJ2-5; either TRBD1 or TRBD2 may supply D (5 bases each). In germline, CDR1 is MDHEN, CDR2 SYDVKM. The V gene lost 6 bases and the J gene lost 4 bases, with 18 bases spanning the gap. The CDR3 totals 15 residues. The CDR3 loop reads CASRSVSGTRETQYF. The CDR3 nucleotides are TGTGCCAGCAGGTCGGTTTCGGGGACCAGAGAGACCCAGTACTTC.

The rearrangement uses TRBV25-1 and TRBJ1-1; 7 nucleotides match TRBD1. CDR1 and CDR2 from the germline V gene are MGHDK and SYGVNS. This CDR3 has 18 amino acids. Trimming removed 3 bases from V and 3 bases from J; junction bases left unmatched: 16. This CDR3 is CASSETRQGKSLDTEAFF. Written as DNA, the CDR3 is TGTGCCAGCAGTGAGACGAGACAGGGCAAATCCTTGGACACTGAAGCTTTCTTT. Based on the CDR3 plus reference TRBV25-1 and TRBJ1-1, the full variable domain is EADIYQTPRYLVIGTGKKITLECSQTMGHDKMYWYQQDPGMELHLIHYSYGVNSTEKGDLSSESTVSRIRTEHFPLTLESARPSHTSQYLCASSETRQGKSLDTEAFFGQGTRLTVV.

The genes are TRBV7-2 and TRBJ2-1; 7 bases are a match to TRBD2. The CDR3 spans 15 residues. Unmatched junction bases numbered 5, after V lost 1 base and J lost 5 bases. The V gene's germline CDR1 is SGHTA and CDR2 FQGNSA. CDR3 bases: TGTGCCAGCAGCTTAGAGGGACTACTAAACAATGAGCAGTTCTTC. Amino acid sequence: CASSLEGLLNNEQFF.

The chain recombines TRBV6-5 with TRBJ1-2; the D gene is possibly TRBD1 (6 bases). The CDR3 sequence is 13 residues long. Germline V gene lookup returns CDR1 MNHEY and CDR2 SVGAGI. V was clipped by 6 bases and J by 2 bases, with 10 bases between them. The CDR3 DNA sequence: TGTGCCAGCAGGCCAACAGGGAACTATGGCTACACCTTC. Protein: CASRPTGNYGYTF.

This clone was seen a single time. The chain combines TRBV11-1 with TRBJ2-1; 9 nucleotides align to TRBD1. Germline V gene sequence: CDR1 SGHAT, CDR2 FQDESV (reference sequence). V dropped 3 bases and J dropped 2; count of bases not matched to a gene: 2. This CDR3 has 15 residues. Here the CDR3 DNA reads TGTGCCAGCAGCTTGGGGACAGGGCCCTACAATGAGCAGTTCTTC. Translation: CASSLGTGPYNEQFF. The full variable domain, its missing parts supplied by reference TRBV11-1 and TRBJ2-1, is EAEVAQSPRYKITEKSQAVAFWCDPISGHATLYWYRQILGQGPELLVQFQDESVVDDSQLPKDRFSAERLKGVDSTLKIQPAELGDSAMYLCASSLGTGPYNEQFFGPGTRLTVL.

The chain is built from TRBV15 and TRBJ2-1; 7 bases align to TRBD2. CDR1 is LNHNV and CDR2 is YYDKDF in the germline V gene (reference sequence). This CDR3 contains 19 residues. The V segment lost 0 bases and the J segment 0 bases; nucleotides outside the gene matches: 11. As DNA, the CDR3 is TGTGCCACCAGCAGAGATAGTCTAGCGGAACTTTTCTCCTACAATGAGCAGTTCTTC. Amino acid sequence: CATSRDSLAELFSYNEQFF.

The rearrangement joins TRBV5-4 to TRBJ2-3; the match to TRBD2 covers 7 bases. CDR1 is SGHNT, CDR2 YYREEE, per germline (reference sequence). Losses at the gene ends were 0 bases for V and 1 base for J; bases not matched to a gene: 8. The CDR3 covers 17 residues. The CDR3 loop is CASSLGLWSGGTDTQYF. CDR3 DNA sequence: TGTGCCAGCAGCTTGGGTCTGTGGAGCGGGGGCACAGATACGCAGTATTTT.

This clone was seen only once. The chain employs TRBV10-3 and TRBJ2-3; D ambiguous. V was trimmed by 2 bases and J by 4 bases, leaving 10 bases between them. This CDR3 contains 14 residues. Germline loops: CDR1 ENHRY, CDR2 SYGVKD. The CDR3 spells CAISELSPPDTQYF. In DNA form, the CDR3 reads TGTGCCATCAGTGAGCTTAGCCCCCCAGATACGCAGTATTTT.

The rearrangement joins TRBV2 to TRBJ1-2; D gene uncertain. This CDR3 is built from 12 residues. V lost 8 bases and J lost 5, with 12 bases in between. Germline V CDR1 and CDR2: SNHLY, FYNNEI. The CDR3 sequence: CASSPQEYGYTF. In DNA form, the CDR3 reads TGTGCCAGCTCACCCCAGGAATATGGCTACACCTTC.

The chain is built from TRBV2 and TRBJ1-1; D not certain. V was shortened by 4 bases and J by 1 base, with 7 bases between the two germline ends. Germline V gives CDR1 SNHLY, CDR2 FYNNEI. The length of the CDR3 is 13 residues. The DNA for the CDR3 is TGTGCCAGCAGTGTATCCCAGAACACTGAAGCTTTCTTT. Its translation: CASSVSQNTEAFF. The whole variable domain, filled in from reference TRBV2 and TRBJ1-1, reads EPEVTQTPSHQVTQMGQEVILRCVPISNHLYFYWYRQILGQKVEFLVSFYNNEISEKSEIFDDQFSVERPDGSNFTLKIRSTKLEDSAMYFCASSVSQNTEAFFGQGTRLTVV.